Following are 29 T cell receptor beta chains from one sample sequenced in a study of blood T cell repertoires in COVID-19. Some clones are missing from TCRdb's copy, which holds only in-frame ones; the method was immunoSEQ multiplex PCR. Here the sample spans some 250,000 clones, approximately 91% being singletons. The specimen was PBMCs or T cells enriched from blood (not recorded which). These TCRs come from a woman in her thirties or forties with acute COVID-19.

The chain employs TRBV18 and TRBJ2-2; D may be TRBD1 (6 bases). CDR1 is KGHSH, CDR2 LQKENI, per germline. There are 18 residues in the CDR3. The ends were cut back, 3 bases at V and 0 bases at J, with 17 bases in the middle. The CDR3 DNA follows: TGTGCCAGCTCACCCGAGGGCGACAGGACCGCGAACACCGGGGAGCTGTTTTTT. Protein: CASSPEGDRTANTGELFF. The complete variable domain, with remaining parts taken from reference TRBV18 and TRBJ2-2, reads NAGVMQNPRHLVRRRGQEARLRCSPMKGHSHVYWYRQLPEEGLKFMVYLQKENIIDESGMPKERFSAEFPKEGPSILRIQQVVRGDSAAYFCASSPEGDRTANTGELFFGEGSRLTVL.

The rearrangement uses TRBV7-9 and TRBJ1-5; maybe TRBD1 (5 bases). The germline V gene encodes CDR1 SEHNR and CDR2 FQNEAQ (reference sequence). This CDR3 spans 13 amino acids. The ends were cut back, 3 bases at V and 6 bases at J, with 9 bases in the middle. The CDR3 DNA sequence: TGTGCCAGCAGCTTCGGCGGGGGTCAGCCCCAGCATTTT. It specifies CASSFGGGQPQHF.

This chain uses TRBV30 with TRBJ2-7; D is perhaps TRBD1 (6 bases). V lost 0 bases and J 0 bases, leaving 12 bases between the germline ends. Germline CDR1 is GTSNPN and CDR2 is SVGIG (reference sequence). The CDR3 is 15 residues long. The CDR3 is CAWSVTDRSSYEQYF. The CDR3 DNA sequence: TGTGCCTGGAGTGTAACCGACAGGAGCTCCTACGAGCAGTACTTC.

V and J are TRBV18 and TRBJ2-1, with 10 bases that match TRBD2. CDR1 and CDR2 (germline): KGHSH, LQKENI. The CDR3 totals 16 residues. With 6 bases clipped from V and 4 bases from J, the junction kept 9 bases outside the gene matches. CDR3 sequence reads: CASSPRLAGLYNEQFF. The CDR3 DNA is TGTGCCAGCTCCCCTAGACTAGCGGGCCTGTACAATGAGCAGTTCTTC.

The chain links TRBV6-6 to TRBJ2-5, with 7 bases matching TRBD1. Germline-derived CDR1 and CDR2 are MNHNY and SVGAGI (reference sequence). J was trimmed by 9 bases and V by 6 bases; bases with no gene match: 10. This CDR3 contains 13 residues. CDR3 sequence (DNA): TGTGCCAGCAGCTACACCTCGGGGACAGCCCAGTACTTC. It codes for CASSYTSGTAQYF.

The V call is TRBV24-1, the J call TRBJ2-5; 8 positions match TRBD1. The CDR3 has 15 amino acids. The J segment lost 5 bases and the V segment lost 2 bases, leaving 6 bases of the junction unmatched. Germline V lookup: CDR1 KGHDR, CDR2 SFDVKD. CDR3 coding DNA: TGTGCCACCAGTGATTCCCCAGGGGGCGGGGAGACCCAGTACTTC. Its protein is CATSDSPGGGETQYF.

This clone has a handful of counts. The chain is built from TRBV5-1 and TRBJ2-7; the match to TRBD2 covers 15 bases. Germline V CDR1 and CDR2: SGHRS, YFSETQ. The CDR3 covers 17 residues. After removal of 6 bases from V and 7 bases from J, the junction contained 14 bases not matched to a gene. The CDR3 here is CASTFGLAGGPSVEQYF. The CDR3 DNA is TGCGCCAGCACCTTCGGACTAGCGGGAGGGCCCTCCGTGGAGCAGTACTTC.

DNA of the CDR3: TGTGCCAGTAGTCTGGGGGCGCAAGGCTACACCTTC. This gives the protein CASSLGAQGYTF. The chain joins TRBV19 to TRBJ1-2; perhaps TRBD1 as D (6 bases). CDR1 is LNHDA and CDR2 is SQIVND in the germline V gene (reference sequence). The CDR3 is 12 residues long. V was cut by 5 bases and J by 8 bases, with 12 bases left in between.

The chain carries TRBV6-5 and TRBJ1-4; D ambiguous. V lost 5 bases and J 4 bases, leaving 14 bases between the germline ends. This CDR3 has 15 residues. Looked up from germline, CDR1 is MNHEY and CDR2 is SVGAGI. The CDR3 DNA follows: TGTGCCAGCAGTCGAGGCACGGGAAATAATGAAAAACTGTTTTTT. The encoded protein is CASSRGTGNNEKLFF.

CDR3 in amino acids: CAWGMSSGNTIYF. The CDR3 DNA follows: TGTGCCTGGGGGATGAGCTCTGGAAACACCATATATTTT. This chain connects TRBV30 to TRBJ1-3; D gene ambiguous. This CDR3 contains 13 residues. CDR1 and CDR2 (germline): GTSNPN, SVGIG (reference sequence). The ends were cut back, 5 bases at V and 0 bases at J, with 8 bases in the middle.

On this clone itself: Within the sample, other DNA sequences also encode this same CDR3. The chain has TRBV24-1 and TRBJ2-5; D remains ambiguous. V gave up 4 bases and J gave up 4 bases, with 6 bases separating them. The germline CDR1 and CDR2 sequences are KGHDR and SFDVKD. The CDR3 is 12 residues long. The CDR3 reads CATSDPLETQYF. CDR3 bases: TGTGCCACCAGTGACCCCCTAGAGACCCAGTACTTC.

The rearrangement joins TRBV5-5 to TRBJ1-5; 10 bases are a match to TRBD1. J lost 3 bases, V lost 1 base, and 4 bases had no gene match. Germline CDR1 SGHKS, CDR2 YYEKEE (reference sequence). This CDR3 has 16 amino acids. The CDR3 here is CASSLRGTGVNQPQHF. In nucleotides, the CDR3 is TGTGCCAGCAGCTTGCGAGGGACAGGGGTCAATCAGCCCCAGCATTTT.

Here the CDR3 reads CASSTGTSVYEQYF. The CDR3 DNA reads TGTGCCAGCAGTACTGGGACTAGCGTCTACGAGCAGTACTTC. The V and J genes are TRBV6-5 and TRBJ2-7, with 10 bases identical to TRBD2. The CDR3 runs 14 residues. Unmatched junction bases numbered 4, after V lost 5 bases and J lost 3 bases. CDR1 is MNHEY, CDR2 SVGAGI, per germline.

The rearrangement joins TRBV7-9 to TRBJ2-3, with D perhaps TRBD2 (5 bases). CDR1 is SEHNR, CDR2 FQNEAQ, per germline (reference sequence). V was trimmed by 1 base and J by 3 bases, leaving 11 bases between them. The CDR3 has 15 residues. The chain's CDR3 is CASSLVLSETDTQYF. In nucleotides, the CDR3 is TGTGCCAGCAGCTTAGTTCTTAGCGAGACAGATACGCAGTATTTT.

The chain links TRBV19 to TRBJ2-4; the match to TRBD2 covers 7 bases. The CDR3 is 18 amino acids. V gave up 3 bases and J gave up 1 base; unmatched junction bases: 12. CDR1 and CDR2 from the germline V gene are LNHDA and SQIVND (reference sequence). The DNA of the CDR3 is TGTGCCAGTAGTATTGATTTGACTAGCAACGCGGCCAAAAACATTCAGTACTTC. Translation gives CASSIDLTSNAAKNIQYF. Based on the CDR3 plus reference TRBV19 and TRBJ2-4, the full variable domain is DGGITQSPKYLFRKEGQNVTLSCEQNLNHDAMYWYRQDPGQGLRLIYYSQIVNDFQKGDIAEGYSVSREKKESFPLTVTSAQKNPTAFYLCASSIDLTSNAAKNIQYFGAGTRLSVL.

The chain uses TRBV5-4 and TRBJ1-1, with D perhaps matching TRBD1 (6 bases). The CDR3 length is 12 residues. From germline, CDR1 is SGHNT and CDR2 YYREEE (reference sequence). Trimming cost V 7 bases and J 0 bases, with 7 bases left between them. CDR3 DNA sequence: TGTGCCAGCGGACAGATGAACACTGAAGCTTTCTTT. Its protein is CASGQMNTEAFF.

The chain couples TRBV7-8 to TRBJ2-1, with D possibly being TRBD1 (6 bases). Trimming removed 7 bases from V and 8 bases from J, with 18 bases in between. The germline gives CDR1 SGHVS, CDR2 FQNEAQ. The length of the CDR3 is 14 residues. The CDR3 spells CASTADRVHDEQFF. The CDR3 nucleotides are TGTGCCAGCACCGCGGACAGAGTCCACGATGAGCAGTTCTTC.

The chain uses TRBV12-3 or TRBV12-4 and TRBJ1-5; possible D gene TRBD1, 6 bases. The V end was cut by 3 bases, the J end by 5 bases, with 8 bases between. The CDR3 length is 13 residues. The chain's CDR3 is CASSFPGDQPQHF. The CDR3 nucleotides read TGTGCCAGCAGTTTCCCAGGGGATCAGCCCCAGCATTTT.

The rearrangement joins TRBV6-5 to TRBJ1-3; D gene unclear. The V and J ends lost 8 bases and 1 base respectively, with 12 bases between them. Germline V gene data show CDR1 as MNHEY and CDR2 as SVGAGI. The CDR3 has 14 residues. This CDR3 is CASSPGESGNTIYF. CDR3 coding DNA: TGTGCCAGCTCCCCCGGGGAATCTGGAAACACCATATATTTT.

J is TRBJ2-7 and V is TRBV5-5; D may be TRBD1 (6 bases). Germline CDR1 is SGHKS and CDR2 is YYEKEE (reference sequence). Trimming removed 3 bases from V and 6 bases from J, with 10 bases in between. CDR3 length: 12 residues. The CDR3 coding sequence is TGTGCCAGCAGCTCCGGACAGCCCGAGCAGTACTTC. Translating gives CASSSGQPEQYF. The whole variable domain, remainder taken from reference TRBV5-5 and TRBJ2-7, is DAGVTQSPTHLIKTRGQQVTLRCSPISGHKSVSWYQQVLGQGPQFIFQYYEKEERGRGNFPDRFSARQFPNYSSELNVNALLLGDSALYLCASSSGQPEQYFGPGTRLTVT.

The rearrangement links TRBV18 to TRBJ2-2, with 9 bases identical to TRBD2. V trimming: 0 bases; J trimming: 3 bases; junction bases outside the gene matches: 5. Germline V gene sequence: CDR1 KGHSH, CDR2 LQKENI. This CDR3 region has 17 residues. For the CDR3, the DNA is TGTGCCAGCTCACCACCGGCGGGGGGGCGCTACACCGGGGAGCTGTTTTTT. Translating it yields CASSPPAGGRYTGELFF.

This rearrangement joins TRBV29-1 to TRBJ2-3, with 9 positions matching TRBD2. This CDR3 spans 13 amino acids. After removal of 4 bases from V and 4 bases from J, the junction contained 3 bases not matched to a gene. CDR1 is SQVTM and CDR2 is ANQGSEA in the germline V gene. In DNA, the CDR3 is TGCAGCGTTGGTAGCGGGGGTGCAGATACGCAGTATTTT. The encoded protein is CSVGSGGADTQYF.

This chain connects TRBV10-1 to TRBJ2-6; a possible D gene is TRBD1 (5 bases). The germline V and J ends were trimmed by 3 bases and 1 base, with 10 bases remaining between them. CDR1 is WNHNN and CDR2 is SYGVQD in the germline V gene (reference sequence). The CDR3 extends over 16 amino acids. The CDR3 DNA reads as TGCGCCAGCAGTGAAGGTAGACAGTCTGGGGCCAACGTCCTGACTTTC. Protein product: CASSEGRQSGANVLTF.

The V call is TRBV5-1, the J call TRBJ1-4, with a weak D call TRBD1 (5 bases). Germline CDR1 SGHRS, CDR2 YFSETQ. Trimming shortened V by 5 bases and J by 7 bases, and 9 bases separated the two germline ends. The CDR3 loop spans 12 amino acids. DNA for the CDR3: TGCGCCAGCAGTGAGGACACTGAAAAACTGTTTTTT. Its translation is CASSEDTEKLFF.

V gene TRBV2 combines with J gene TRBJ1-2, with D possibly matching TRBD1 (6 bases). The CDR3 has 12 residues. Germline V gene data show CDR1 as SNHLY and CDR2 as FYNNEI. Trimming took off 9 bases at V and 3 bases at J, with 11 bases between the two ends. The CDR3: CASRQVDYGYTF. The CDR3 DNA follows: TGTGCCAGTAGACAGGTTGACTATGGCTACACCTTC.

V and J are TRBV27 and TRBJ2-1; TRBD2 matches 14 bases. Losses at the gene ends were 5 bases for V and 8 bases for J; bases not matched to a gene: 8. Germline loops: CDR1 MNHEY, CDR2 SMNVEV (reference sequence). The CDR3 runs 16 residues. The DNA of the CDR3 is TGTGCCAGCAGTCCGTGGACTAGCGGGAGGAAAGATGAGCAGTTCTTC. Translation gives CASSPWTSGRKDEQFF.

The J gene is TRBJ2-5, the V gene TRBV18; D might be TRBD1 (5 bases). CDR1 is KGHSH and CDR2 is LQKENI in the germline V gene. The V end was cut by 5 bases, the J end by 1 base, with 8 bases between. The CDR3 extends over 13 amino acids. This CDR3 reads CASSWTSQETQYF. The CDR3 nucleotides read TGTGCCAGCTCATGGACAAGCCAAGAGACCCAGTACTTC.

This clone was picked up one time. The chain recombines TRBV5-4 with TRBJ1-3, with 7 bases matching TRBD1. The CDR3 covers 16 residues. Per the germline V gene, CDR1 is SGHNT and CDR2 is YYREEE (reference sequence). Trimming removed 3 bases from V and 0 bases from J; junction bases left unmatched: 6. CDR3 DNA sequence: TGTGCCAGCAGCTCGAGGACAGGTTCCTCTGGAAACACCATATATTTT. Amino acids: CASSSRTGSSGNTIYF. Based on the CDR3 plus reference TRBV5-4 and TRBJ1-3, the full variable domain is ETGVTQSPTHLIKTRGQQVTLRCSSQSGHNTVSWYQQALGQGPQFIFQYYREEENGRGNFPPRFSGLQFPNYSSELNVNALELDDSALYLCASSSRTGSSGNTIYFGEGSWLTVV.

V usage is TRBV12-3 or TRBV12-4 and J usage is TRBJ2-7, with D unresolved. This CDR3 contains 13 residues. Trimming stripped 5 bases from V and 3 bases from J, with 11 bases between. CDR3 loop: CASSPRQVYEQYF. Here the CDR3 DNA reads TGTGCCAGCAGTCCCCGACAAGTCTACGAGCAGTACTTC.